Sequencing of this TCR beta chain was carried out in a study of early T cells in non-severe SARS-CoV-2 infection. V shed 5 bases and J 0 bases; nucleotides not matched to a gene: 3. This CDR3 has 15 amino acids. CDR1 and CDR2 (germline): ENHRY, SYGVKD. MiXCR, applied by TCRdb to the 5' RACE reads, yields one record per CDR3 protein. Here the sample spans around 72,000 distinct CDR3 sequences, around 10% being singletons. V gene TRBV10-3 combines with J gene TRBJ2-5, with 10 bases lining up with TRBD1. Sequencing used whole blood, obtained at baseline. The clonotype originates from an adult who was a healthcare worker with PCR-confirmed SARS-CoV-2 infection or an uninfected control (not recorded which). The CDR3 here is CAISPGQGYQETQYF. The CDR3 DNA sequence: TGTGCCATCAGTCCGGGACAGGGGTACCAAGAGACCCAGTACTTC.